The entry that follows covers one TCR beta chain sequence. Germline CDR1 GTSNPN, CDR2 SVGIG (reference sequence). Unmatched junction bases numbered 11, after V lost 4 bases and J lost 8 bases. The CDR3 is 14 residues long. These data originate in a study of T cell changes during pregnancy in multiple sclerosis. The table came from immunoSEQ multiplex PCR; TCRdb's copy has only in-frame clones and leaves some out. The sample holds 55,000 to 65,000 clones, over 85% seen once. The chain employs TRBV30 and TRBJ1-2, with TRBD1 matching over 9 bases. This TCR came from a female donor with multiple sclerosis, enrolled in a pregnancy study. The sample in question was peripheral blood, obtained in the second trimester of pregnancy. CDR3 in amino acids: CAWNQRGQGRGYTF. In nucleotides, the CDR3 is TGTGCCTGGAACCAACGAGGACAGGGGCGCGGCTACACCTTC.